This T cell receptor beta chain appears in the sequencing data of a study of T-cell reconstitution after alpha-beta-depleted transplantation in children (dated by TCRdb to 2016 to 2017). Concerning the study at large: T-cell immune reconstitution after TCRalphabeta/CD19-depleted allogeneic hematopoietic cell transplantation in children was quantitatively tracked in the study by means of TCR repertoire profiling. Study-wide findings and limitations: The apparently early alphabetaT-cell count recovery about two months after transplant was reportedly dependent on only several hundred rapidly expanded clones derived from non-depleted graft cells. Hyperexpanded clone frequencies declined over subsequent months; after one year, T-cell counts and TCRbeta diversity were mostly attributed to newly produced T cells. In some patients, high TCRbeta diversity at day 60 was attributed to recipient T cells and intrathymic progenitors that had survived conditioning.

A distance of 12 bases separates the germline ends of V and J, which lose 4 bases and 6 bases respectively. From a lookup of the germline V gene, CDR1 and CDR2 are SNHLY and FYNNEI. The CDR3 covers 13 residues, taking in both the cysteine and the phenylalanine. The CDR3 DNA has 39 bases and is translated from base 1. The library was obtained by PCR. TCRdb records Illumina HiSeq 2500 as the sequencer. Molecular barcoding was employed in the preparation of TCR libraries, with unique molecular identifiers being used to normalize TCRbeta repertoire quantification. Starting from the raw public reads, TCRdb applied fastp trimming at Q25, assembled clones with MiXCR and retained in-frame beta chains. CDR3 protein sequences are deduplicated, and each keeps its most common genes and DNA. This sample holds about a million distinct CDR3 sequences; about 31% were observed only once. Under 30% of the sample is taken by the ten largest.

As for this clonotype: Its antigen is currently not known. Base qualities are not recorded, but no much larger clone differs from it by a single base.

In the paper's terms, the treatment or condition label means: allogeneic hematopoietic cell transplantation with graft depleted of TCRalphabeta T cells and CD19 B cells. The transplant recipients were children given TCRalphabeta/CD19-depleted allogeneic hematopoietic cell grafts. The receptor was isolated from a boy younger than two who had a stem cell transplant for SCID, so the T cells may come from the graft donor. The rearranged segments are TRBV2 and TRBJ2-5, and possibly TRBD1, on 5 matching bases. Sequenced here: PBMCs, mostly from graft donor cells, sampled 360 days after TCRalphabeta/CD19-depleted stem cell transplant. The encoded CDR3 is CASSAITGQTQYF. The nucleotide sequence reads as follows: TGTGCCAGCAGTGCCATTACAGGACAGACCCAGTACTTC.